This TCR beta chain was documented in a study of T cells in Graves' hyperthyroidism and ophthalmopathy. Study-wide background: Any treatment followed the collection of peripheral blood at initial diagnosis.

This clonotype showed up just a few times. From RNA transcripts, TCR beta CDR3 regions were amplified. During a first-round RT-PCR of the TCR CDR3, the HTBI primer set was used. TCRdb re-called the multiplex PCR reads with MiXCR, one entry per CDR3 protein. The sample holds approximately 530,000 distinct CDR3 sequences; 20% are singletons and the top ten take around 50%. The V end was cut by 0 bases, the J end by 6 bases, with 9 bases between. CDR1 is DFQATT, CDR2 SNEGSKA, per germline (reference sequence). This CDR3 has 13 amino acids. Sequencing input: blood. The TCR originated in a man in his forties with Graves' ophthalmopathy. The rearrangement links TRBV20-1 to TRBJ2-1; D remains unclear. The CDR3 DNA is TGCAGTGCTAGAGATCGGCGGCGCAATGAGCAGTTCTTC. Translated, it gives CSARDRRRNEQFF.